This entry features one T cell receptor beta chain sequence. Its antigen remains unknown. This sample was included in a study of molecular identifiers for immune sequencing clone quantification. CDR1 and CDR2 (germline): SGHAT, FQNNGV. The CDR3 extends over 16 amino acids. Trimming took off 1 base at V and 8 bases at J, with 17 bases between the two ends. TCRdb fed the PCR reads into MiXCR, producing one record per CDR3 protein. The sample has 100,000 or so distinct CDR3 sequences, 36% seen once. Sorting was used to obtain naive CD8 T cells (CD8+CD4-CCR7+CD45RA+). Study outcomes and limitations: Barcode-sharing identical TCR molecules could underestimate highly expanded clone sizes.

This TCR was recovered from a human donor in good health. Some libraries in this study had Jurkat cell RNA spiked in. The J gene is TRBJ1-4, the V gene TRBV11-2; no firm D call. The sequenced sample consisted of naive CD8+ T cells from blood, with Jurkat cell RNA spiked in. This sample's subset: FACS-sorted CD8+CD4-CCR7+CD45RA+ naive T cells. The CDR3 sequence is CASSLGQGRLGEKLFF. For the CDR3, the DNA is TGTGCCAGCAGCTTAGGCCAAGGTCGGTTGGGGGAAAAACTGTTTTTT.